This TCR beta chain was profiled in a study of T cell responses to AZD1222 COVID-19 vaccine. Notes on the study in general: Donors were largely white British and mainly female; clonal diversity was possibly underestimated. Variant regions that are unmutated are reportedly the target of nearly half of spike-specific TCRs. Scientists sampled the repertoires only once the peak T cell response had passed. Only six or seven AZD1222 recipients were seropositive at baseline.

Assay: immunoSEQ multiplex PCR; the TCRdb copy retains only in-frame clones and omits some. The sample lists approximately 120,000 clones; about 85% were seen once. Regarding this clone: The target antigen is unknown.

V was clipped by 5 bases and J by 5 bases, with 24 bases between them. The germline gives CDR1 SGHAT, CDR2 FQNNGV. The CDR3 spans 18 residues. The TCR originated in an adult in good health. The V call is TRBV11-2, the J call TRBJ1-4; D might be TRBD1 (5 bases). This specimen was peripheral blood, taken on day 0 of AZD1222 vaccination. This CDR3 reads CASSRRPASGWGNEKLFF. The CDR3 region has the DNA TGTGCCAGCAGCCGTAGACCCGCCTCAGGATGGGGGAATGAAAAACTGTTTTTT.